Shown below are 3 T cell receptor beta chains from a single sample sequenced in a study of shared clonotypes between healthy human individuals. The data were produced by immunoSEQ multiplex PCR, yet TCRdb's version contains in-frame clones alone and is incomplete. The sample records fewer than 1.4 million clones, around 82% being singletons. Input material: memory CD4+ T cells from PBMCs. Sample subset: CD45RA-negative fraction. Receptors originate from a man between 18 and 35 years old in good health. Some clones in this sample may be carry-over from other donors' samples.

The V call is TRBV6-5, the J call TRBJ2-7; 8 positions match TRBD1. The CDR3 consists of 14 residues. J lost 3 bases, V lost 6 bases, and 7 bases had no gene match. The germline V gene has CDR1 MNHEY and CDR2 SVGAGI. In DNA, the CDR3 is TGTGCCAGCAGAGAGACAGGGGAATTCTACGAGCAGTACTTC. Its protein is CASRETGEFYEQYF.

This sequence joins TRBV28 and TRBJ1-2, with unresolved D. The V end was cut by 5 bases, the J end by 2 bases, with 9 bases between. This CDR3 comprises 13 residues. CDR1 and CDR2 from the germline V gene are MDHEN and SYDVKM. CDR3 in DNA: TGTGCCAGCAGTCGTATCTCCAACTATGGCTACACCTTC. Translated, it gives CASSRISNYGYTF.

V is TRBV5-4 and J is TRBJ2-5; the D gene is possibly TRBD1 (7 bases). Trimming removed 0 bases from V and 2 bases from J, with 11 bases in between. Germline CDR1 and CDR2: SGHNT and YYREEE (reference sequence). The CDR3 contains 15 residues. The chain's CDR3 is CASSLGQGGQETQYF. The CDR3 DNA reads TGTGCCAGCAGCTTGGGACAGGGAGGACAAGAGACCCAGTACTTC. Complete variable domain (other parts from reference TRBV5-4 and TRBJ2-5): ETGVTQSPTHLIKTRGQQVTLRCSSQSGHNTVSWYQQALGQGPQFIFQYYREEENGRGNFPPRFSGLQFPNYSSELNVNALELDDSALYLCASSLGQGGQETQYFGPGTRLLVL.